This T cell receptor beta chain was found in a study of blood T cell repertoires in COVID-19. Overall study context: Some COVID-19 samples were acute and others convalescent; all came from the United States, Italy and Spain. The analysed material was cDNA or gDNA that came from T cells, B-cell-depleted T cells, or PBMCs.

CDR1 and CDR2 from the germline V gene are SEHNR and FQNEAQ (reference sequence). Deletions cut 4 bases from V and 8 bases from J, with 17 bases between. This CDR3 has 15 residues. Original analysis: Amplification with reference gene primers provided the estimates of nucleated cell counts. The repertoire was sequenced with immunoSEQ multiplex PCR; TCRdb's copy has only in-frame clones and lacks some. That table gives V, J and clone size, and the DNA gave D and trimming. The sample lists about 50,000 clones, 90% occurring once. Sequencing was done on a sample of peripheral blood. This sequence was found in a human donor in a cohort sampled during active COVID-19. The chain links TRBV7-9 to TRBJ1-4; D remains ambiguous. DNA for the CDR3: TGTGCCAGCAGCTCGAGGACGCGGGGATGGGAAAAACTGTTTTTT. Translated, it gives CASSSRTRGWEKLFF. The full variable domain, in which reference TRBV7-9 and TRBJ1-4 provide the parts outside the CDR3, is DTGVSQNPRHKITKRGQNVTFRCDPISEHNRLYWYRQTLGQGPEFLTYFQNEAQLEKSRLLSDRFSAERPKGSFSTLEIQRTEQGDSAMYLCASSSRTRGWEKLFFGSGTQLSVL.